These 26 T cell receptor beta chains originate from one sample sequenced in a study of regulatory T cells in long-lasting Graves disease. Time point in this sample: persistent/refractory GD, antithyroid drugs over 5 years with positive TRAb. With RNA extracted from PBMCs as input, the TCR library was made. According to the study, TCR beta libraries were built with iRepertoire HTBI primers and CDR3-region Arm-PCR. TCRdb recomputed calls from the multiplex PCR reads with MiXCR, one row per CDR3 protein. The sample has about 660,000 distinct CDR3 sequences, around 32% seen once. Here the sequenced sample was peripheral blood mononuclear cells (PBMCs), taken when the disease was refractory, from a patient treated with antithyroid drugs. Receptors originate from a female donor with Graves disease.

This clonotype was found many times. The gene calls are TRBV20-1 and TRBJ2-7; the match to TRBD1 covers 7 bases. Germline CDR1 reads DFQATT; CDR2 reads SNEGSKA (reference sequence). Trimming at V came to 1 base and at J to 5 bases, leaving 2 bases not matched to a gene. The CDR3 is 12 residues long. In nucleotides, the CDR3 is TGCAGTGCTAGAGCCCAGGGGGACGAGCAGTACTTC. It specifies CSARAQGDEQYF.

This clonotype appeared a few times. The rearrangement links TRBV25-1 to TRBJ1-1, with D possibly TRBD1 on 5 matching bases. This CDR3 is built from 13 residues. V was shortened by 4 bases and J by 5 bases, with 11 bases between the two germline ends. CDR1 and CDR2 from the germline V gene are MGHDK and SYGVNS. The CDR3 here is CASSGRGPTEAFF. The CDR3 coding sequence is TGTGCCAGCAGTGGGAGGGGACCAACTGAAGCTTTCTTT. Together with reference TRBV25-1 and TRBJ1-1, the CDR3 gives the full variable domain: EADIYQTPRYLVIGTGKKITLECSQTMGHDKMYWYQQDPGMELHLIHYSYGVNSTEKGDLSSESTVSRIRTEHFPLTLESARPSHTSQYLCASSGRGPTEAFFGQGTRLTVV.

This clonotype has only a few counts. CDR3 sequence (DNA): TGCAGCGTTGCCCAGGGTGCCTACGAGCAGTACTTC. Translation: CSVAQGAYEQYF. V gene TRBV29-1 combines with J gene TRBJ2-7, with D perhaps matching TRBD1 (5 bases). Germline values: CDR1 SQVTM, CDR2 ANQGSEA. CDR3 length equals 12 residues. The germline V and J ends were trimmed by 4 bases and 2 bases, with 9 bases remaining between them.

This rearrangement joins TRBV15 to TRBJ1-5; TRBD1 might be the D (5 bases). Deletions cut 0 bases from V and 5 bases from J, with 8 bases between. The CDR3 has 14 amino acids. Germline V gene lookup returns CDR1 LNHNV and CDR2 YYDKDF (reference sequence). DNA for the CDR3: TGTGCCACCAGCAGAGATTCGGGACATCAGCCCCAGCATTTT. Translated, it gives CATSRDSGHQPQHF.

The chain's CDR3 is CSARDPATETYEQYF. In nucleotides, the CDR3 is TGCAGTGCTAGAGATCCGGCGACTGAAACCTACGAGCAGTACTTC. The rearrangement uses TRBV20-1 and TRBJ2-7; the D is unclear. Germline lookup yields CDR1 DFQATT and CDR2 SNEGSKA (reference sequence). V gave up 0 bases and J gave up 2 bases, with 14 bases separating them. This CDR3 has 15 amino acids.

Many counts were recorded for this clonotype. The chain joins TRBV6-2 or TRBV6-3 to TRBJ2-4; 8 nucleotides align to TRBD2. Unmatched junction bases numbered 8, after V lost 8 bases and J lost 2 bases. The CDR3 contains 15 residues. The germline V gene has CDR1 MNHEY and CDR2 SVGEGT. The CDR3: CASRTSGGSKNIQYF. The CDR3, as DNA: TGTGCCAGCCGTACTAGCGGTGGATCCAAAAACATTCAGTACTTC.

The V gene is TRBV11-1, the J gene TRBJ2-4; 8 bases match TRBD2. Germline values: CDR1 SGHAT, CDR2 FQDESV (reference sequence). V shed 5 bases and J 11 bases; nucleotides not matched to a gene: 14. The CDR3 consists of 15 residues. CDR3: CASSPRRDTGGFQYF. The CDR3 nucleotides read TGTGCCAGCAGCCCGCGCCGGGACACGGGAGGGTTTCAGTACTTC.

This clonotype was recorded many times. V is TRBV6-1 and J is TRBJ2-7; TRBD1 is a possible D gene (5 bases). The CDR3 covers 15 residues. Germline values: CDR1 MNHNS, CDR2 SASEGT. Trimming pared 2 bases from V and 3 bases from J, leaving 14 bases between. CDR3 sequence reads: CASSERQGVIYEQYF. CDR3 DNA: TGTGCCAGCAGTGAAAGGCAGGGTGTGATCTACGAGCAGTACTTC.

The rearrangement joins TRBV19 to TRBJ1-2, with TRBD1 as a possible D gene (5 bases). This CDR3 is 13 amino acids long. Germline V lookup: CDR1 LNHDA, CDR2 SQIVND (reference sequence). The V gene lost 6 bases and the J gene lost 8 bases, with 16 bases spanning the gap. CDR3 sequence: CASRSTGLGGYTF. CDR3 nucleotides: TGTGCCAGTAGGTCCACAGGCTTGGGAGGCTACACCTTC.

The chain joins TRBV7-9 to TRBJ1-2; D gene unclear. Trimming removed 7 bases at V and 4 bases at J, with 16 bases between. The CDR3 extends over 14 amino acids. Per germline, CDR1 SEHNR and CDR2 FQNEAQ (reference sequence). The CDR3 nucleotides are TGTGCCAGCAACTCTATATCGGCAGCCTATGGCTACACCTTC. This translates into CASNSISAAYGYTF.

This chain uses TRBV27 with TRBJ2-2; 11 nucleotides align to TRBD2. Per germline, CDR1 MNHEY and CDR2 SMNVEV (reference sequence). The J segment lost 3 bases and the V segment lost 5 bases, leaving 5 bases of the junction unmatched. The CDR3 totals 16 residues. CDR3 coding DNA: TGTGCCAGCAGTGAAACTAGCGGGAGCTACACCGGGGAGCTGTTTTTT. Amino acid sequence: CASSETSGSYTGELFF.

The chain uses TRBV11-2 and TRBJ2-4, with 10 bases matching TRBD1. V gave up 1 base and J gave up 6 bases; unmatched junction bases: 15. This CDR3 region has 19 residues. CDR1 is SGHAT and CDR2 is FQNNGV in the germline V gene. This chain's CDR3 is CASSLVGDRGLRTLNIQYF. CDR3 bases: TGTGCCAGCAGCTTAGTAGGGGACAGGGGCTTGAGGACTTTAAACATTCAGTACTTC.

This chain uses TRBV7-3 with TRBJ2-2, with TRBD2 identical over 8 bases. Germline trimming cut 8 bases from V and 4 bases from J; bases unmatched to any gene: 6. The germline V gene encodes CDR1 SGHTA and CDR2 FQGTGA. The CDR3 is made up of 14 amino acids. The CDR3 DNA follows: TGTGCCAGCCGGAGACTAGCGAGCACCGGGGAGCTGTTTTTT. Its translation: CASRRLASTGELFF.

The table lists this clonotype with a few counts. This chain connects TRBV6-5 to TRBJ2-7; possible D gene TRBD1, 5 bases. V gave up 1 base and J gave up 4 bases, with 14 bases separating them. In germline, CDR1 is MNHEY, CDR2 SVGAGI. The CDR3 spans 15 residues. CDR3 sequence: CASSYFGIRGYEQYF. CDR3 DNA sequence: TGTGCCAGCAGTTACTTCGGCATAAGGGGTTACGAGCAGTACTTC.

This clonotype was found many times. CDR3 nucleotide sequence: TGTGCCAGCAGCATACCTGGCTCCTACGAGCAGTACTTC. Encoded protein: CASSIPGSYEQYF. The rearrangement joins TRBV12-3 or TRBV12-4 to TRBJ2-7; no reliable D call. The CDR3 loop spans 13 amino acids. V was shortened by 6 bases and J by 0 bases, with 9 bases between the two germline ends.

This chain joins TRBV6-5 and TRBJ1-1; a possible D gene is TRBD1 (5 bases). Germline loops: CDR1 MNHEY, CDR2 SVGAGI. The V end lost 4 bases, the J end lost 7 bases, and 19 bases lay between the germline ends. There are 15 residues in the CDR3. The CDR3 DNA sequence: TGTGCCAGCAGTTCGGCGACCGCCTCCAGGGATGAAGCTTTCTTT. It is translated as CASSSATASRDEAFF.

The chain joins TRBV7-9 to TRBJ1-1; 7 bases fit TRBD1. Trimming cost V 5 bases and J 11 bases; bases outside gene matches: 5. This CDR3 spans 11 amino acids. Germline lookup yields CDR1 SEHNR and CDR2 FQNEAQ (reference sequence). The CDR3 coding sequence is TGTGCCAGCAGCGCGGAGGGGGCCGCTTTCTTT. This sequence encodes CASSAEGAAFF.

Only a few counts were recorded for this clonotype. The V call is TRBV12-3 or TRBV12-4, the J call TRBJ1-2, with D unresolved. V was trimmed by 5 bases and J by 9 bases, leaving 10 bases between them. The CDR3 extends over 11 amino acids. CDR3 residues: CASSPSSSYTF. DNA of the CDR3: TGTGCCAGCAGTCCATCTTCGAGCTACACCTTC.

This clonotype was picked up a small number of times. The genes are TRBV11-2 and TRBJ1-6; D remains ambiguous. V was shortened by 4 bases and J by 5 bases, with 15 bases between the two germline ends. The CDR3 is 16 amino acids. Germline lookup yields CDR1 SGHAT and CDR2 FQNNGV. The CDR3 DNA reads TGTGCCAGCAGCTCTGGCTTACGAGCTGATAATTCACCCCTCCACTTT. It translates to CASSSGLRADNSPLHF.

This clonotype was detected only a few times. The genes are TRBV20-1 and TRBJ1-2; D gene ambiguous. Germline assignment: CDR1 DFQATT and CDR2 SNEGSKA (reference sequence). This CDR3 is 12 amino acids long. V lost 1 base to trimming and J lost 3 bases, with 6 bases between them. The CDR3 nucleotides are TGCAGTGCTAGAGTTGTTGACTATGGCTACACCTTC. Its translation is CSARVVDYGYTF.

The chain couples TRBV27 to TRBJ1-5; D gene unclear. The CDR3 contains 15 residues. V shed 3 bases and J shed 3 bases, with 12 bases lying between them. Germline assignment: CDR1 MNHEY and CDR2 SMNVEV (reference sequence). CDR3 loop: CASSFGVGNNQPQHF. The CDR3 DNA reads as TGTGCCAGCAGTTTTGGAGTGGGAAACAATCAGCCCCAGCATTTT.

This clonotype was seen only a few times. The CDR3: CASSPRVGGQPQHF. Here the CDR3 DNA reads TGCGCCAGCAGCCCCAGGGTCGGCGGACAGCCCCAGCATTTT. This rearrangement joins TRBV5-1 to TRBJ1-5, with D possibly TRBD1 on 5 matching bases. V gave up 4 bases and J gave up 7 bases, with 15 bases separating them. CDR3 size: 14 residues. CDR1 and CDR2 (germline): SGHRS, YFSETQ.

The genes are TRBV7-9 and TRBJ1-5; D not resolved. The germline gives CDR1 SEHNR, CDR2 FQNEAQ (reference sequence). The CDR3 has 14 amino acids. Trimming cost V 5 bases and J 2 bases, with 10 bases left between them. In nucleotides, the CDR3 is TGTGCCAGCAGCCCTGAGGAAGGCAATCAGCCCCAGCATTTT. Its protein product is CASSPEEGNQPQHF.

This sequence joins TRBV6-1 and TRBJ1-5; 8 bases map to TRBD1. CDR1 and CDR2 (germline): MNHNS, SASEGT. V shed 6 bases and J 7 bases; nucleotides not matched to a gene: 11. There are 15 residues in the CDR3. As DNA, the CDR3 is TGTGCCAGCAGAGGGTCGCAGGGGGCTTGGCAGCCCCAGCATTTT. Protein product: CASRGSQGAWQPQHF.

V is TRBV28 and J is TRBJ1-1; a possible D gene is TRBD1 (6 bases). The V end was cut by 2 bases, the J end by 4 bases, with 14 bases between. The CDR3 is 15 residues long. CDR1 is MDHEN and CDR2 is SYDVKM in the germline V gene. Here the CDR3 reads CASSLVTGLVTEAFF. DNA of the CDR3: TGTGCCAGCAGTTTAGTCACAGGGTTGGTCACTGAAGCTTTCTTT.

The chain employs TRBV6-1 and TRBJ1-2; D uncertain. This CDR3 comprises 13 residues. Trimming left V 6 bases short and J 4 bases short, with 12 bases between. Germline CDR1 is MNHNS and CDR2 is SASEGT. CDR3 sequence: CASSFSGIYGYTF. Here the CDR3 DNA reads TGTGCCAGCAGCTTTAGCGGAATCTATGGCTACACCTTC.